This TCR beta chain was sequenced in a study of blood T cell repertoires in COVID-19. Study-wide context: Acute and convalescent COVID-19 specimens originated in the United States, Italy and Spain. PBMCs, B-cell-depleted T cells, or T cells provided the cDNA or gDNA that made up the material.

Membership in each cohort depended on participant-reported clinical history. Cohort 3 recovery required two negative PCRs, clearance, or symptom resolution. The germline V gene has CDR1 MNHEY and CDR2 SVGAGI. The V segment lost 6 bases and the J segment 4 bases; nucleotides outside the gene matches: 9. The CDR3 has 15 amino acids. Profiling relied on immunoSEQ multiplex PCR, and the TCRdb table lists in-frame clones only, not all of them. The sample lists some 250,000 clones, approximately 90% occurring once. In this sample, this clone turned up a few times. Sequenced material: PBMCs or T cells enriched from blood (not recorded which). This receptor was obtained from a man between 18 and 29 years old who had recovered from COVID-19. The V and J genes are TRBV6-5 and TRBJ2-7, with 10 bases matching TRBD2. CDR3 sequence reads: CASRDLAGAEYEQYF. In DNA, the CDR3 is TGTGCCAGCAGGGACCTAGCGGGAGCCGAGTACGAGCAGTACTTC.